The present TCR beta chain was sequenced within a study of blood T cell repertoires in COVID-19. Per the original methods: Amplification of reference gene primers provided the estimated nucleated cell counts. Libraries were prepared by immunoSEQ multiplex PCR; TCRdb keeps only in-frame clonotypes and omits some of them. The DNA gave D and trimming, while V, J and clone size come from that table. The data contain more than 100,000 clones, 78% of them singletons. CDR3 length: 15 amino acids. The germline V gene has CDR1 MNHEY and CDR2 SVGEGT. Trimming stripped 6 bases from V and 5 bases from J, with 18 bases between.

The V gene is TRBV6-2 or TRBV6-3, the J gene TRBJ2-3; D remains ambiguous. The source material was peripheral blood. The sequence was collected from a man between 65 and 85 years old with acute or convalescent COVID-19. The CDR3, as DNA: TGTGCCAGCAGCCCAACCGGGTGGTTTGGAGATACGCAGTATTTT. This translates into CASSPTGWFGDTQYF.